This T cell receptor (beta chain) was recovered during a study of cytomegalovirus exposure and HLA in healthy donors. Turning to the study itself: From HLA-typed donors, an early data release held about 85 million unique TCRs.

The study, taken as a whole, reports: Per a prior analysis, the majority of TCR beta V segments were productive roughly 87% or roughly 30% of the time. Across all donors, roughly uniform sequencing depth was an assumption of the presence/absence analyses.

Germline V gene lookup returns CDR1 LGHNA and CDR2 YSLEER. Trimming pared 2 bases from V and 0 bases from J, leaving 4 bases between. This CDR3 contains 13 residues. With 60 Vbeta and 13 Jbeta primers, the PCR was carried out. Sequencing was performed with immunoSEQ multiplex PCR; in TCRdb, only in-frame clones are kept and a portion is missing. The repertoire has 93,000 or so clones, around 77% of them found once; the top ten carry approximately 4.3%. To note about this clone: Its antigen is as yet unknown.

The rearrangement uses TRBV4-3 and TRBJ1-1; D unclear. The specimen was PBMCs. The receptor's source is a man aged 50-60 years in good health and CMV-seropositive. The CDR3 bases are TGCGCCAGCAGCCAATTAGTGAACACTGAAGCTTTCTTT. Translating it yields CASSQLVNTEAFF.